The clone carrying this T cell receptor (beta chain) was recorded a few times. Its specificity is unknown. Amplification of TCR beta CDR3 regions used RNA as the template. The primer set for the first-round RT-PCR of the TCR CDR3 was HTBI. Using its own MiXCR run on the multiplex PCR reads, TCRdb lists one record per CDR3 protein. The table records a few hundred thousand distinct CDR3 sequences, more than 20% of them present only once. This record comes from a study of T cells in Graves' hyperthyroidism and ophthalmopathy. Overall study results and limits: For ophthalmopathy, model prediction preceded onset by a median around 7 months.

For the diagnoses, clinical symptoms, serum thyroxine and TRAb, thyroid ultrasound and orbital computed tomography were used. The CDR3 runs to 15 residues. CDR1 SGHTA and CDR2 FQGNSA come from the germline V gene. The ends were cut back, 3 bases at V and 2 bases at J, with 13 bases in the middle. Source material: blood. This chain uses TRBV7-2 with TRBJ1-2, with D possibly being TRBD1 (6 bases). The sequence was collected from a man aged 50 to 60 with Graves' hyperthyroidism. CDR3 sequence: CASSFPDSDNYGYTF. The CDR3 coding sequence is TGTGCCAGCAGCTTTCCGGACAGCGACAACTATGGCTACACCTTC.